The next 15 T cell receptor beta chains were all read from a single sample in a study of blood T cells in healthy people across ages. PCR was performed a second time for about 6 to 11 cycles using a sample-barcoded 5' primer and a J-beta primer mix. TCRdb analysed the 5' RACE reads with MiXCR anew, one entry per CDR3 protein. The repertoire has fewer than 900,000 distinct CDR3 sequences, roughly 34% of them found once; the top ten carry over 10%. The specimen sequenced was blood. These receptors were taken from a man aged 18 to 35 in good health.

Worth noting for this clonotype: This clone may be a read error of a much larger clone one base away. The chain links TRBV12-3 or TRBV12-4 to TRBJ2-5, with 16 bases identical to TRBD2. This CDR3 is 15 amino acids long. V shed 6 bases, J shed 11 bases, and the junction held 9 bases outside the gene matches. The DNA of the CDR3 is TGTGCCAGCAGGGAGGGACTAGCGGGGGGGCATGAGCAGTACTTC. Its translation is CASREGLAGGHEQYF.

The chain recombines TRBV10-3 with TRBJ2-3, with D maybe TRBD2 (5 bases). The V gene's germline CDR1 is ENHRY and CDR2 SYGVKD. The CDR3 consists of 15 residues. V lost 6 bases to trimming and J lost 0 bases, with 13 bases between them. The CDR3 sequence: CAIRRDVSSTDTQYF. The CDR3 region has the DNA TGTGCCATCAGGAGGGATGTCTCTAGCACAGATACGCAGTATTTT.

This clonotype has just a few counts. This sequence joins TRBV7-2 and TRBJ2-5; D remains unclear. Trimming took off 1 base at V and 0 bases at J, with 9 bases between the two ends. The CDR3 spans 15 residues. Germline CDR1 and CDR2: SGHTA and FQGNSA. In DNA, the CDR3 is TGTGCCAGCAGCTTAGTATGGCGGAACCAAGAGACCCAGTACTTC. Translation gives CASSLVWRNQETQYF.

The chain combines TRBV27 with TRBJ2-4, with D uncertain. The DNA end is more similar to TRBJ2-7, so the J call may be wrong. The CDR3 sequence is 13 residues long. Germline V gives CDR1 MNHEY, CDR2 SMNVEV (reference sequence). CDR3 DNA sequence: TGTGCCAGCAGTCCCCACAAAGACTACGAGCAGTACTTC. Residues: CASSPHKDYEQYF.

This clonotype was observed many times. This rearrangement joins TRBV7-9 to TRBJ2-7, with D tentatively TRBD1 or TRBD2 (5 bases each). The CDR3 contains 13 residues. Trimming cost V 3 bases and J 5 bases, with 11 bases left between them. Germline CDR1 SEHNR, CDR2 FQNEAQ (reference sequence). CDR3 bases: TGTGCCAGCAGCTTCGGCAGGGACCACGAGCAGTACTTC. Its protein product is CASSFGRDHEQYF.

The J gene is TRBJ2-5, the V gene TRBV10-3; D is ambiguous. The V gene lost 10 bases and the J gene lost 5 bases, with 14 bases spanning the gap. From germline, CDR1 is ENHRY and CDR2 SYGVKD. The CDR3 contains 12 residues. This CDR3 reads CATLDFGETQYF. Here the CDR3 DNA reads TGTGCCACGCTGGATTTTGGGGAGACCCAGTACTTC.

This clonotype occurred a few times. This chain joins TRBV5-1 and TRBJ2-7; 7 nucleotides match TRBD1. CDR1 SGHRS and CDR2 YFSETQ come from the germline V gene. V gave up 3 bases and J gave up 7 bases; unmatched junction bases: 7. This CDR3 spans 13 amino acids. CDR3 sequence: CASSYRQGYEQYF. CDR3 nucleotides: TGCGCCAGCAGCTACAGACAGGGCTATGAGCAGTACTTC.

The genes are TRBV13 and TRBJ2-7, with a weak D call TRBD1 (5 bases). The DNA end is more similar to TRBJ2-1, so the J call may be wrong. This CDR3 spans 15 amino acids. Germline assignment: CDR1 PRHDT and CDR2 FYEKMQ (reference sequence). CDR3 nucleotides: TGTGCCAGCAGCTTAACAGGCAGAAACTCCTACGAGCAGTTCTTC. Translated, it gives CASSLTGRNSYEQFF.

The sample holds a few counts of this clonotype. The chain joins TRBV20-1 to TRBJ1-2, with D tentatively TRBD1 (6 bases). The germline V gene has CDR1 DFQATT and CDR2 SNEGSKA (reference sequence). V was shortened by 2 bases and J by 3 bases, with 13 bases between the two germline ends. This CDR3 has 14 residues. DNA of the CDR3: TGCAGTGCTAGAAACAGGGAGAGGGACTATGGCTACACCTTC. This encodes CSARNRERDYGYTF.

The rearrangement links TRBV7-3 to TRBJ2-5, with D perhaps matching TRBD1 or TRBD2 (5 bases each). Trimming took 7 bases from V and 11 from J, leaving 23 bases between them. Germline lookup yields CDR1 SGHTA and CDR2 FQGTGA. The CDR3 is 14 residues long. The chain's CDR3 is CASNNPGPTNEQYF. In DNA form, the CDR3 reads TGTGCCAGCAATAATCCGGGACCCACCAATGAGCAGTACTTC.

In its sample, this clonotype was seen a few times. DNA for the CDR3: TGTGCCAGCAGCCCGGACAGGCGAAATCAGCCCCAGCATTTT. Translated, it gives CASSPDRRNQPQHF. This rearrangement joins TRBV5-5 to TRBJ1-5, with TRBD1 matching over 7 bases. Germline lookup yields CDR1 SGHKS and CDR2 YYEKEE (reference sequence). V lost 4 bases and J lost 4; bases outside the gene matches: 5. This CDR3 region has 14 residues.

In the case of this clonotype: Given a much more abundant clone one base away, this may be a read error. V is TRBV20-1 and J is TRBJ2-3; perhaps TRBD2 as D (5 bases). This CDR3 comprises 15 residues. Germline CDR1 DFQATT, CDR2 SNEGSKA (reference sequence). The chain's CDR3 is CSAFGGFPSTDMQYF. The DNA for the CDR3 is TGCAGTGCTTTCGGCGGCTTTCCTAGCACAGATATGCAGTATTTT.

The genes are TRBV7-3 and TRBJ2-2, with D tentatively TRBD1 or TRBD2 (5 bases each). CDR1 is SGHTA, CDR2 FQGTGA, per germline. V was trimmed by 5 bases and J by 0 bases, leaving 13 bases between them. The CDR3 runs to 16 residues. This CDR3 is CASSPRGPTNTGELFF. The CDR3 DNA reads TGTGCCAGCAGCCCAAGGGGACCGACGAACACCGGGGAGCTGTTTTTT.

This clonotype has only one observation. The CDR3 DNA reads as TGTGCCAGCAGCCCGCTTTTCACAGATCATAGCAATCAGCCCCAGCATTTT. Its translation: CASSPLFTDHSNQPQHF. J is TRBJ1-5 and V is TRBV5-5, with unresolved D. Per germline, CDR1 SGHKS and CDR2 YYEKEE (reference sequence). Trimming removed 4 bases at V and 0 bases at J, with 17 bases between. The CDR3 has 17 amino acids.

This clonotype came up a few times. This sequence joins TRBV20-1 and TRBJ2-1; D ambiguous. The CDR3 covers 14 residues. Germline CDR1 reads DFQATT; CDR2 reads SNEGSKA (reference sequence). Deletions cut 5 bases from V and 4 bases from J, with 15 bases between. CDR3 DNA: TGCAGTGCTCCCGGGCCCGAGGATTACAATGAGCAGTTCTTC. Encoded protein: CSAPGPEDYNEQFF.